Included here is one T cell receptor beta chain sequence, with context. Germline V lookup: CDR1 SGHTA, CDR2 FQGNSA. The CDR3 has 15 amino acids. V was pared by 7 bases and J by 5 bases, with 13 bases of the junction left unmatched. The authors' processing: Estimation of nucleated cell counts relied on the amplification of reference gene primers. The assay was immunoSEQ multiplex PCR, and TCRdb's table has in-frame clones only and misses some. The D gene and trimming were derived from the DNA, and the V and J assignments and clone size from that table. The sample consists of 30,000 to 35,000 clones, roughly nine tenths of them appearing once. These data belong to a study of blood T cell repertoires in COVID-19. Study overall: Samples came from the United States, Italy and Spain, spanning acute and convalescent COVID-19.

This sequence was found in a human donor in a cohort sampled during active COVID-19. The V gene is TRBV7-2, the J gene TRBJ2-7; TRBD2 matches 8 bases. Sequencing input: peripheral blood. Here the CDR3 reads CASIPFPGGGDEQYF. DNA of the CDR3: TGTGCCAGCATCCCCTTTCCCGGGGGGGGCGACGAGCAGTACTTC. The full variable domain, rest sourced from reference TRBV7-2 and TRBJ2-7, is GAGVSQSPSNKVTEKGKDVELRCDPISGHTALYWYRQSLGQGLEFLIYFQGNSAPDKSGLPSDRFSAERTGGSVSTLTIQRTQQEDSAVYLCASIPFPGGGDEQYFGPGTRLTVT.